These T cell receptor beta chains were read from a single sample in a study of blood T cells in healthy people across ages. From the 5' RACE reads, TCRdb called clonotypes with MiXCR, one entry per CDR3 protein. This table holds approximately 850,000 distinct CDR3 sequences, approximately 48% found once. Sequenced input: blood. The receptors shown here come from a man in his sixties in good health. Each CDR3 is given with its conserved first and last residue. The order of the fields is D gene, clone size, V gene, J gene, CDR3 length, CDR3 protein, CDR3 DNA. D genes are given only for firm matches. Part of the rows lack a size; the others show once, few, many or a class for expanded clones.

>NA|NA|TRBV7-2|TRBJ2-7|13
CASSLNPSYEQYF
TGTGCCAGCAGCTTAAATCCTAGCTACGAGCAGTACTTC
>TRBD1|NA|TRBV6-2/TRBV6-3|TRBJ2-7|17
CASSYSKGQEVSYEQYF
TGTGCCAGCAGTTACTCCAAGGGACAGGAGGTCTCCTACGAGCAGTACTTC
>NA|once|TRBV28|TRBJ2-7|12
CASTSLPREQYF
TGTGCCAGCACCTCTCTGCCGCGTGAGCAGTACTTC
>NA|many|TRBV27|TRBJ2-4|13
CASRGGAKNIQYF
TGTGCCAGCAGGGGAGGAGCCAAAAACATTCAGTACTTC
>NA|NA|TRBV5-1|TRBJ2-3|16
CASRVLPGAGTDTQYF
TGCGCCAGCAGGGTTCTCCCGGGGGCGGGGACAGATACGCAGTATTTT
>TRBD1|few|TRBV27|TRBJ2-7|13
CASRQTGAHEQYF
TGTGCCAGCAGACAGACAGGGGCCCACGAGCAGTACTTC
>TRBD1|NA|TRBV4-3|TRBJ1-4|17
CASSQDDRQGGQEKLFF
TGCGCCAGCAGCCAAGATGACCGACAGGGTGGTCAGGAAAAACTGTTTTTT
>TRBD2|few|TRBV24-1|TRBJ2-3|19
CATSDPTPYSAGGADTQYF
TGTGCCACCAGTGATCCGACCCCCTATTCGGCGGGGGGAGCGGATACGCAGTATTTT
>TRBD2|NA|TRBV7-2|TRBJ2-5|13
CASSPTSAETQYF
TGTGCCAGCAGCCCGACTAGCGCGGAGACCCAGTACTTC
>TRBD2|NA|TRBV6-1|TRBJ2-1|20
CASSETGSLVAGGRYNGQFF
TGTGCCAGCAGCGAGACGGGGTCCCTCGTCGCCGGCGGGAGGTACAATGGGCAGTTCTTC
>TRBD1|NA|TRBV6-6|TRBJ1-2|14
CASKQGAFNYGYTF
TGTGCCAGCAAGCAGGGGGCTTTTAACTATGGCTACACCTTC
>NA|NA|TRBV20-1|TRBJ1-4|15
CSCTPGGTTNEKLFF
TGCAGTTGCACCCCGGGGGGAACAACTAATGAAAAACTGTTTTTT
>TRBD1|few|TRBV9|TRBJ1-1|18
CASSAAQGGGQMNTEAFF
TGTGCCAGCAGCGCCGCACAGGGGGGGGGACAGATGAACACTGAAGCTTTCTTT
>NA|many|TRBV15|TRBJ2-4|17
CATSKGLAQVAKNIQYF
TGTGCCACCAGCAAGGGACTCGCCCAAGTAGCCAAAAACATTCAGTACTTC
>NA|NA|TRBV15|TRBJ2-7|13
CATSRRVAGEQYF
TGTGCCACCAGCAGGAGAGTGGCAGGCGAGCAGTACTTC
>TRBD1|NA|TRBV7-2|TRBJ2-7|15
CASSLTATGAYEQYF
TGTGCCAGCAGCTTAACCGCGACAGGGGCCTACGAGCAGTACTTC
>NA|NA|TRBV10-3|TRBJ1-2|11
CAIRTVYGYTF
TGTGCCATCAGAACGGTGTATGGCTACACCTTC
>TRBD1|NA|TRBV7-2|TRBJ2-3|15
CASSSRQGVPDTQYF
TGTGCCAGCAGCTCAAGACAGGGTGTCCCAGATACGCAGTATTTT
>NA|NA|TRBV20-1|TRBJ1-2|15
CSASLRETRSYGYTF
TGCAGTGCTAGTTTAAGGGAAACCCGGAGCTATGGCTACACCTTC
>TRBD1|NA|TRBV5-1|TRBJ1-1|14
CASSASGQGSEAFF
TGCGCCAGCAGCGCTTCGGGACAGGGCAGTGAAGCTTTCTTT
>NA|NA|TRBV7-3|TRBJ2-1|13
CASSPSLGHEQFF
TGTGCCAGCAGCCCTTCGTTGGGCCATGAGCAGTTCTTC
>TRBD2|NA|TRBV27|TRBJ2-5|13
CASKTSVGGTQYF
TGTGCCAGCAAGACTAGCGTGGGTGGGACCCAGTACTTC
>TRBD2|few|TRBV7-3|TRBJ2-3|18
CASSPRVLAGVVTDTQYF
TGTGCCAGCAGCCCGCGGGTACTAGCGGGGGTGGTTACAGATACGCAGTATTTT
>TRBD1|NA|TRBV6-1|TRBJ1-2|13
CASSGGRDRRYTF
TGTGCCAGCAGTGGAGGTAGGGACAGGAGATACACCTTC
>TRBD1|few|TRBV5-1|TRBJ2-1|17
CASSLIASGQNANEQFF
TGCGCCAGCAGCTTGATTGCGTCGGGACAGAATGCAAATGAGCAGTTCTTC
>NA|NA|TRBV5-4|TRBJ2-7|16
CASSRRSTGAGSEQYF
TGTGCCAGCAGCCGCCGTTCCACGGGGGCAGGGTCCGAGCAGTACTTC
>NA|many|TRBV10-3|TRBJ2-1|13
CAISEERDDEQFF
TGTGCCATCAGTGAGGAACGGGACGATGAGCAGTTCTTC
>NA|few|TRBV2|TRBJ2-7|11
CASSPTNEQYF
TGTGCCAGCAGCCCTACGAACGAGCAGTACTTC
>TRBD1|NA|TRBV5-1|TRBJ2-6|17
CASSLLQGESGANVLTF
TGCGCCAGCAGCTTGTTGCAGGGGGAATCTGGGGCCAACGTCCTGACTTTC
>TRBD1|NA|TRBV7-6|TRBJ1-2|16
CASSSTLTGGRVGYTF
TGTGCCAGCAGCTCGACACTTACAGGGGGCCGGGTTGGCTACACCTTC
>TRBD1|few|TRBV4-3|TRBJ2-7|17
CASSQERLGTGHYEQYF
TGCGCCAGCAGCCAAGAGAGACTTGGGACAGGGCACTACGAGCAGTACTTC
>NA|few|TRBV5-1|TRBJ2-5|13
CASSPQREETQYF
TGCGCCAGCAGCCCGCAGAGGGAAGAGACCCAGTACTTC
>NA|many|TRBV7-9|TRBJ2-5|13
CASSPPAGETQYF
TGTGCCAGCAGCCCCCCAGCGGGAGAGACCCAGTACTTC
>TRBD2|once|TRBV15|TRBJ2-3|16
CATSRGLAGIRDTQYF
TGTGCCACCAGCAGAGGACTAGCTGGGATAAGAGATACGCAGTATTTT
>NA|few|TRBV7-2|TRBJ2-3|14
CASSLSGTVDTQYF
TGTGCCAGCAGCTTATCGGGGACGGTGGATACGCAGTATTTT
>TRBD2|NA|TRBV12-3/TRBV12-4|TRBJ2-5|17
CASRQSQTSGVGETQYF
TGTGCCAGCAGACAATCCCAGACTAGCGGGGTGGGAGAGACCCAGTACTTC
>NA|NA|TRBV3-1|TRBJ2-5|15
CASSQESKGKETQYF
TGTGCCAGCAGCCAAGAAAGTAAGGGAAAAGAGACCCAGTACTTC
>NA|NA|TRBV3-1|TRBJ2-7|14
CASSRQRGVDEQYF
TGTGCCAGCAGCCGCCAGAGGGGGGTGGACGAGCAGTACTTC
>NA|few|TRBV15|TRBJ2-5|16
CATSRDTYTGQETQYF
TGTGCCACCAGCAGAGATACCTACACAGGCCAAGAGACCCAGTACTTC
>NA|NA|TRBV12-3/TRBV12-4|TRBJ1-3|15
CASSLAGSPGNTIYF
TGTGCCAGCAGTTTAGCGGGGAGCCCTGGAAACACCATATATTTT
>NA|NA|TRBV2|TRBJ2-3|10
CASHTDTQYF
TGTGCCAGCCATACAGATACGCAGTATTTT
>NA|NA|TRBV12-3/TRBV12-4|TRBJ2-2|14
CASSFGGGDWELFF
TGTGCCAGCAGTTTCGGAGGGGGCGATTGGGAGCTGTTTTTT
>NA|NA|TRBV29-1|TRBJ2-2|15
CSVRGGTTNTGELFF
TGCAGCGTTCGTGGCGGGACCACAAACACCGGGGAGCTGTTTTTT
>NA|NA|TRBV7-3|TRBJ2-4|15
CASSPRAGPKNIQYF
TGTGCCAGCAGTCCAAGGGCGGGGCCCAAAAACATTCAGTACTTC
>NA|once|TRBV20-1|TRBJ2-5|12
CSASWRQATQYF
TGCAGTGCTAGTTGGCGCCAAGCGACCCAGTACTTC
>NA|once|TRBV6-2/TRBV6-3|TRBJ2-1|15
CASSPWGRTNNEQFF
TGTGCCAGCAGTCCCTGGGGCCGAACAAATAATGAGCAGTTCTTC
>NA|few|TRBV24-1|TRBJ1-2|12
CATSTDTYGYTF
TGTGCCACCAGTACCGACACATATGGCTACACCTTC
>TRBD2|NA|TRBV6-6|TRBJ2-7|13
CASSRGTGGGQYF
TGTGCCAGCAGTCGCGGGACGGGAGGTGGGCAGTACTTC
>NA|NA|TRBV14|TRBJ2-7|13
CAGSQRVGGEQYF
TGTGCCGGCAGCCAACGGGTGGGGGGCGAGCAGTACTTC
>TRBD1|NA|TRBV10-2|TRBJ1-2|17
CASSESGTTGGIYGYTF
TGCGCCAGCAGTGAGTCTGGGACGACAGGGGGGATCTATGGCTACACCTTC
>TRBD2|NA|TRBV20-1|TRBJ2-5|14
CSASAGGVQETQYF
TGCAGTGCTAGCGCGGGGGGAGTTCAAGAGACCCAGTACTTC
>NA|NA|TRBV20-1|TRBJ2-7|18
CSARDLDSSSEKYYEQYF
TGCAGTGCTAGAGATCTGGACAGTAGCTCGGAAAAATACTACGAGCAGTACTTC
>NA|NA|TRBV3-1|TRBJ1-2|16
CASSQTPVSGENGYTF
TGTGCCAGCAGCCAAACCCCGGTCTCCGGAGAGAATGGCTACACCTTC
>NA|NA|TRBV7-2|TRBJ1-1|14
CASSLDPRGTEAFF
TGTGCCAGCAGCTTAGACCCCAGGGGTACTGAAGCTTTCTTT